Below are 20 T cell receptor beta chains sequenced from a single sample in a study of blood T cells in healthy people across ages. PCR was performed a second time for roughly 6 to 12 cycles using a sample-barcoded 5' primer and a J-beta primer mix. TCRdb re-derived calls from the 5' RACE reads in MiXCR, one entry per CDR3 protein. The sample shows over a million distinct CDR3 sequences, around 55% of them seen only once. Sequencing was performed on blood. The receptors were gathered from a man aged 18 to 35 in good health.

This clonotype came up a few times. The gene calls are TRBV11-2 and TRBJ1-2; 11 bases line up with TRBD1. CDR1 is SGHAT and CDR2 is FQNNGV in the germline V gene. With V trimmed by 0 bases and J by 8 bases, 5 bases remained unmatched. CDR3 length: 15 amino acids. The CDR3 loop is CASSLEGQGERGYTF. In DNA, the CDR3 is TGTGCCAGCAGCTTAGAGGGACAGGGGGAAAGAGGCTACACCTTC.

This clonotype turned up a few times. The chain links TRBV4-1 to TRBJ2-3; TRBD2 matches 7 bases. The CDR3 spans 17 residues. The V gene's germline CDR1 is MGHRA and CDR2 YSYEKL. Germline trimming cut 1 base from V and 2 bases from J; bases unmatched to any gene: 9. The CDR3 reads CASSQGMPSGFTDTQYF. The CDR3 DNA sequence: TGCGCCAGCAGCCAAGGGATGCCTAGCGGATTCACAGATACGCAGTATTTT.

The J gene is TRBJ1-5, the V gene TRBV18, with a tentative D call TRBD1 (5 bases). Germline CDR1 KGHSH, CDR2 LQKENI. V was shortened by 1 base and J by 3 bases, with 13 bases between the two germline ends. The CDR3 totals 16 residues. The CDR3 nucleotides read TGTGCCAGCTCACCACGGGCTGGGGGAAACAATCAGCCCCAGCATTTT. It encodes CASSPRAGGNNQPQHF. Together with reference TRBV18 and TRBJ1-5, the CDR3 gives the full variable domain: NAGVMQNPRHLVRRRGQEARLRCSPMKGHSHVYWYRQLPEEGLKFMVYLQKENIIDESGMPKERFSAEFPKEGPSILRIQQVVRGDSAAYFCASSPRAGGNNQPQHFGDGTRLSIL.

V gene TRBV20-1 combines with J gene TRBJ2-2, with D uncertain. Germline CDR1 DFQATT, CDR2 SNEGSKA (reference sequence). V lost 3 bases and J lost 6, with 5 bases in between. CDR3 length: 11 residues. In DNA form, the CDR3 reads TGCAGTGCTAGTGTCGCCGGGGAGCTGTTTTTT. Translating gives CSASVAGELFF.

The chain uses TRBV4-3 and TRBJ1-1, with a tentative D call TRBD1 (5 bases). Germline assignment: CDR1 LGHNA and CDR2 YSLEER. V lost 0 bases and J lost 0, with 11 bases in between. This CDR3 is built from 16 residues. CDR3 nucleotides: TGCGCCAGCAGCCAAGATCTGGTGACAGTGAACACTGAAGCTTTCTTT. Translating gives CASSQDLVTVNTEAFF.

This clonotype turned up a few times. The chain has TRBV20-1 and TRBJ1-2; D remains unclear. CDR3 length equals 14 residues. Germline V gene sequence: CDR1 DFQATT, CDR2 SNEGSKA (reference sequence). Trimming stripped 5 bases from V and 2 bases from J, with 15 bases between. CDR3 DNA sequence: TGCAGTGCTCCCACCCGGGTCAGCAACTATGGCTACACCTTC. Encoded protein: CSAPTRVSNYGYTF.

Ten or more counts support this clonotype. The CDR3, as DNA: TGCAGTGCTAGAGGTGCCTCCTACGAGCAGTACTTC. Amino acid sequence: CSARGASYEQYF. The rearrangement uses TRBV20-1 and TRBJ2-7; D not certain. V lost 1 base and J lost 0, with 4 bases in between. Germline lookup yields CDR1 DFQATT and CDR2 SNEGSKA (reference sequence). The CDR3 is 12 amino acids.

As to this clonotype: The junction departs from germline at one end; a sequencing error may be responsible. This rearrangement joins TRBV9 to TRBJ1-2, with TRBD1 matching over 7 bases. The CDR3 is made up of 14 amino acids. Germline CDR1 reads SGDLS; CDR2 reads YYNGEE. The CDR3 is CASSVTGANYDYTF. As DNA, the CDR3 is TGTGCCAGCAGCGTAACAGGGGCCAACTATGACTACACCTTC.

A few counts support this clonotype. The J gene is TRBJ2-1, the V gene TRBV20-1, with TRBD2 identical over 11 bases. With 5 bases clipped from V and 6 bases from J, the junction kept 9 bases outside the gene matches. Germline V gene data show CDR1 as DFQATT and CDR2 as SNEGSKA (reference sequence). This CDR3 is built from 15 residues. CDR3 in DNA: TGCAGTGCTTCTTTAGCGGGAGGGCCCCGCAATGAGCAGTTCTTC. Amino acids: CSASLAGGPRNEQFF.

This clonotype was seen a handful of times. CDR3 DNA sequence: TGCGCCAGCAGCCGAGAAGGGATAGCTAACTATGGCTACACCTTC. Amino acid sequence: CASSREGIANYGYTF. The V call is TRBV4-1, the J call TRBJ1-2, with D uncertain. The CDR3 has 15 residues. The V gene lost 4 bases and the J gene lost 0 bases, with 12 bases spanning the gap. Germline assignment: CDR1 MGHRA and CDR2 YSYEKL.

The V gene is TRBV13, the J gene TRBJ2-7; 8 nucleotides agree with TRBD2. The CDR3 extends over 16 amino acids. Germline V lookup: CDR1 PRHDT, CDR2 FYEKMQ (reference sequence). V shed 5 bases, J shed 2 bases, and the junction held 11 bases outside the gene matches. CDR3 DNA: TGTGCCAGCAGCGGGGAGAGCGGGGGTAACACCTACGAGCAGTACTTC. It specifies CASSGESGGNTYEQYF.

The chain uses TRBV5-5 and TRBJ2-6; D unclear. The germline V gene encodes CDR1 SGHKS and CDR2 YYEKEE (reference sequence). The ends were cut back, 6 bases at V and 0 bases at J, with 10 bases in the middle. The CDR3 totals 15 residues. The CDR3 loop reads CASNRPNSGANVLTF. CDR3 DNA: TGTGCCAGCAACCGACCGAACTCTGGGGCCAACGTCCTGACTTTC.

The chain carries TRBV4-3 and TRBJ1-4, with 8 nucleotides matching TRBD1. J lost 4 bases, V lost 0 bases, and 7 bases had no gene match. Germline CDR1 LGHNA, CDR2 YSLEER. CDR3 length: 17 residues. CDR3 in amino acids: CASSQDLGQGVNEKLFF. The CDR3 DNA reads TGCGCCAGCAGCCAAGATCTCGGACAGGGAGTTAATGAAAAACTGTTTTTT.

The V and J genes are TRBV3-1 and TRBJ2-5; D is unclear. Matching the DNA end better, TRBJ2-7 makes the J call doubtful. This CDR3 comprises 15 residues. Germline CDR1 LGHDT, CDR2 YNNKEL (reference sequence). The CDR3 DNA reads TGTGCCAGCAGCCCCTGGACCTCCCGCCTTTTCGAGCAGTACTTC. Its protein is CASSPWTSRLFEQYF.

The chain recombines TRBV5-1 with TRBJ1-1, with TRBD1 as a possible D gene (6 bases). The CDR3 consists of 13 residues. The germline V gene encodes CDR1 SGHRS and CDR2 YFSETQ. The V end lost 4 bases, the J end lost 7 bases, and 14 bases lay between the germline ends. This chain's CDR3 is CASSPQGLDEAFF. The CDR3 region has the DNA TGCGCCAGCAGCCCACAGGGTCTAGATGAAGCTTTCTTT. The variable domain in full, completed from reference TRBV5-1 and TRBJ1-1, reads KAGVTQTPRYLIKTRGQQVTLSCSPISGHRSVSWYQQTPGQGLQFLFEYFSETQRNKGNFPGRFSGRQFSNSRSEMNVSTLELGDSALYLCASSPQGLDEAFFGQGTRLTVV.

There are a few counts of this clonotype. This chain uses TRBV29-1 with TRBJ2-5; 7 bases line up with TRBD1. The CDR3 spans 14 residues. V shed 4 bases, J shed 4 bases, and the junction held 9 bases outside the gene matches. The germline gives CDR1 SQVTM, CDR2 ANQGSEA. The CDR3 DNA is TGCAGCGTTGTACCGGGACAGTTCACAGAGACCCAGTACTTC. Protein sequence: CSVVPGQFTETQYF.

The chain employs TRBV7-2 and TRBJ2-5, with TRBD1 as a possible D gene (6 bases). The end of the DNA is better explained by TRBJ2-7, so the J call may be wrong. The CDR3 has 13 amino acids. Germline V lookup: CDR1 SGHTA, CDR2 FQGNSA. CDR3 in amino acids: CASNLDRYREQYF. The CDR3 DNA reads TGTGCCAGCAATTTGGACAGATATCGCGAGCAGTACTTC.

The sample holds many counts of this clonotype. The chain employs TRBV29-1 and TRBJ2-1, with D unresolved. Germline V gene lookup returns CDR1 SQVTM and CDR2 ANQGSEA. V shed 3 bases and J shed 4 bases, with 1 base lying between them. The CDR3 has 10 residues. This chain's CDR3 is CSVDYNEQFF. CDR3 sequence (DNA): TGCAGCGTTGATTACAATGAGCAGTTCTTC.

This clonotype was recorded a few times. The chain links TRBV7-9 to TRBJ2-1; TRBD1 matches at 10 bases. V was pared by 5 bases and J by 9 bases, with 13 bases of the junction left unmatched. In germline, CDR1 is SEHNR, CDR2 FQNEAQ (reference sequence). The CDR3 runs to 16 residues. As DNA, the CDR3 is TGTGCCAGCAGCGTGAACCCGGGACAGGGGTTGGGTGAGCAGTTCTTC. Translating it yields CASSVNPGQGLGEQFF.

V usage is TRBV5-1 and J usage is TRBJ1-1; D unclear. The CDR3 is 15 amino acids. Germline assignment: CDR1 SGHRS and CDR2 YFSETQ. V dropped 4 bases and J dropped 0 bases, with 13 bases sitting between them. Here the CDR3 DNA reads TGCGCCAGCAGCCCGGAGGCGTACATGAACACTGAAGCTTTCTTT. It is translated as CASSPEAYMNTEAFF.